Given below is one T cell receptor (beta chain) in context. The antigen remains undetermined. The junction shows a germline mismatch at one end, possibly a read error. This sample includes further DNA sequences coding for the same CDR3. Following autologous stem cell transplantation, relapse occurred in every patient, and exposure to brentuximab vedotin varied. This sample was taken from a study of PD-1 blockade in classical Hodgkin lymphoma. Data came from immunoSEQ multiplex PCR; TCRdb stores just in-frame clones and leaves some out. This table holds 5,500 to 8,000 clones, around four fifths found once. Broader study findings: CD4+ TCR diversity climbed significantly by C4D1, unlike CD8+ TCR diversity. In newly diagnosed patients, baseline TCR diversity was reportedly below that of healthy donors. Exclusion covered patients beginning nivolumab under 1 year post-ASCT. Complete responders entered with baseline diversity on par with newly diagnosed patients, the results showed.

The clonotype comes from a human donor with classical Hodgkin lymphoma. Specimen: peripheral blood mononuclear cells (PBMCs), collected at baseline.

The CDR3 protein is CAWSLGGTYEQYF. CDR3 nucleotide sequence: TGCGCCTGGAGTCTAGGGGGAACCTACGAGCAGTACTTC. V usage is TRBV30 and J usage is TRBJ2-7; D is perhaps TRBD1 (6 bases). This CDR3 region has 13 residues. Germline V gene lookup returns CDR1 GTSNPN and CDR2 SVGIG (reference sequence).